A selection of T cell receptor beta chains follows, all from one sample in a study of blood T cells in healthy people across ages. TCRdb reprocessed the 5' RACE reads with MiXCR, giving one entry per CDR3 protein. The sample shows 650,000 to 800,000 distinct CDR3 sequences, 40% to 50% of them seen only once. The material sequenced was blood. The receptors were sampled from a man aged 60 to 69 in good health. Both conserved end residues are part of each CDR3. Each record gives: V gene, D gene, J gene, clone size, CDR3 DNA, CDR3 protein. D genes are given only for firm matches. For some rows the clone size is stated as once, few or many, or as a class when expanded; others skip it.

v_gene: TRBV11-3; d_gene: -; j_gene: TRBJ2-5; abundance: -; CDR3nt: TGTGCCAGCAGTGGGGTAGTAAATGAGCAGTACTTC; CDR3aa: CASSGVVNEQYF
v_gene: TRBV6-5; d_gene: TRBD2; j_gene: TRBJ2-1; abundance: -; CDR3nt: TGTGCCAGCAGGGACTGGGGAGGGCTTTTCGATGAGCAGTTCTTC; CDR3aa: CASRDWGGLFDEQFF
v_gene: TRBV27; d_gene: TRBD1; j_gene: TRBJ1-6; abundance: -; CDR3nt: TGTGCCAGCAGTTTAAAGGGGACAGGGGCTTCACCCCTCCACTTT; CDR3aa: CASSLKGTGASPLHF
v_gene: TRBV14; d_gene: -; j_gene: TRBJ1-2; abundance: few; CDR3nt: TGTGCCAGCAGCCCCTTCACAGGACCCTATGGCTACACCTTC; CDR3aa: CASSPFTGPYGYTF
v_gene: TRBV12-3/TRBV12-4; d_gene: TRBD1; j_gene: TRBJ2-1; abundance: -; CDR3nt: TGTGCCAGCACCATGGGACAGGGTCCCAATGAGCGGTTCTTC; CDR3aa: CASTMGQGPNERFF
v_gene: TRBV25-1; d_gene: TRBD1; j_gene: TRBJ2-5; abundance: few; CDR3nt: TGTGCCAGCAGTGGGTCAGGGGGCAGGGAGACCCAGTACTTC; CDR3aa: CASSGSGGRETQYF
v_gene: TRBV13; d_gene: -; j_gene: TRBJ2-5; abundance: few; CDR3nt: TGTGCCAGCAGCTTAGGGTCGGGGGGCCTCCGGGAGCAGTACTTC; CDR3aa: CASSLGSGGLREQYF
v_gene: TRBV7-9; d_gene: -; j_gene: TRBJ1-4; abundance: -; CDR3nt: TGTGCCAGCTCCGCGAATCAGATAAATGAAAAACTGTTTTTT; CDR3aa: CASSANQINEKLFF
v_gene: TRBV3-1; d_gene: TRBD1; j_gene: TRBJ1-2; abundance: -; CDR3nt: TGTGCCAGCAGCCCAAGCCAGGCGGACAGGCATGGCTACACCTTC; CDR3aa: CASSPSQADRHGYTF
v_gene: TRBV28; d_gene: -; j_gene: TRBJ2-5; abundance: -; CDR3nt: TGTGCCAGCAAGGCGTACCAAGAGACCCAGTACTTC; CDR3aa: CASKAYQETQYF
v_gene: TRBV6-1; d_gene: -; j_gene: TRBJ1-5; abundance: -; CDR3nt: TGTGCCAGCAGTGGGGTGGCAGGTTCTTATCAGCCCCAGCATTTT; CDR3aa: CASSGVAGSYQPQHF
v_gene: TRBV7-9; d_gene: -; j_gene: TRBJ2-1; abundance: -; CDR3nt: TGTGCCAGCAGCCCGGGGGGCAGCCCCAATGAGCAGTTCTTC; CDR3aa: CASSPGGSPNEQFF
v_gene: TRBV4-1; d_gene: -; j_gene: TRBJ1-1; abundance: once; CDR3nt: TGCGCCAGCAGCCAACCCTCGGGTGGGTCCACTGAAGCTTTCTTT; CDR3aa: CASSQPSGGSTEAFF
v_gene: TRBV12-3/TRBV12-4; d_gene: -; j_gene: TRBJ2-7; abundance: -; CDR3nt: TGTGCCAGCAGTTTATCCCATCCGTCCGGAACCTACGAGCAGTACTTC; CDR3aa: CASSLSHPSGTYEQYF
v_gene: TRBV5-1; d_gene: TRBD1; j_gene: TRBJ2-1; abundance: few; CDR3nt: TGCGCCAGCAGAGGTGGGACAGGGGTTCTAAATGAGCAGTTCTTC; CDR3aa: CASRGGTGVLNEQFF
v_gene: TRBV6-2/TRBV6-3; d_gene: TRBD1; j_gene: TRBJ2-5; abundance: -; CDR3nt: TGTGCCAGTCAAGACAGGGGGAAAGAGACCCAGTACTTC; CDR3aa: CASQDRGKETQYF
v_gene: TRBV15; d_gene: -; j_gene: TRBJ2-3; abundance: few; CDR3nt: TGTGCCACCAGCGACACGACAGGGTCGGGGGGCACAGATACGCAGTATTTT; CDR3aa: CATSDTTGSGGTDTQYF
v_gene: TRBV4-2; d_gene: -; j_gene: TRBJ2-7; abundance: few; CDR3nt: TGTGCCAGCAGCCAAGTAGGGACTCAATCCCCTCTCGAGCAGTACTTC; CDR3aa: CASSQVGTQSPLEQYF